This TCR beta chain was obtained from a study of Graves' ophthalmopathy and Graves' hyperthyroidism. Overall study: Samples of peripheral blood were obtained at initial diagnosis, prior to treatment of any kind.

The sequenced template was RNA, covering the TCR beta CDR3 region. HTBI-primed first-round RT-PCR preceded second-round multiplex PCR. Each CDR3 protein is one row after TCRdb ran MiXCR on the multiplex PCR reads. Found here are 350,000 or so distinct CDR3 sequences, roughly 15% of them singletons; the top ten hold around an eighth. Per the germline V gene, CDR1 is DFQATT and CDR2 is SNEGSKA (reference sequence). The CDR3 runs 14 residues. The V gene lost 0 bases and the J gene lost 0 bases, with 8 bases spanning the gap. CAS ≥3, NOSPECS ≥4, moderate-to-severe activity and duration under 3 months marked donors with ophthalmopathy. The PBMCs were taken from approximately 11 ml of fresh peripheral blood. This clonotype was detected many times.

The chain has TRBV20-1 and TRBJ1-2, with unresolved D. The specimen sequenced was peripheral blood. This receptor was identified in an adult man with Graves' ophthalmopathy. For the CDR3, the DNA is TGCAGTGCTAGAGATTGGAGGGCTAACTATGGCTACACCTTC. This sequence encodes CSARDWRANYGYTF.